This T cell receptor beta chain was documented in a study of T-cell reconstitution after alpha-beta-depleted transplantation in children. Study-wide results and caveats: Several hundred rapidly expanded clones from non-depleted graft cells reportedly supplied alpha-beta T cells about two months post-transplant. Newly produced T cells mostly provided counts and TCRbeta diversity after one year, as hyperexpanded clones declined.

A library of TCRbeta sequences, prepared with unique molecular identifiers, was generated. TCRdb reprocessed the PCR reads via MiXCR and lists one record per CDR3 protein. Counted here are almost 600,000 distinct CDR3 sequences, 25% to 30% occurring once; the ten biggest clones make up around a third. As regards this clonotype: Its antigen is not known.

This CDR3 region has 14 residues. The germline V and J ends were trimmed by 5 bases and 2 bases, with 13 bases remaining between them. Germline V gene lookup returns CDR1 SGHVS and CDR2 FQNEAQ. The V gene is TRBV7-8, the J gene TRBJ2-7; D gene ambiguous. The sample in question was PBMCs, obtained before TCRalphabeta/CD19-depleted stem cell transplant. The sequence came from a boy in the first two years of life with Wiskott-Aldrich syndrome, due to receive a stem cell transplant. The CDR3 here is CASSPLDGAYEQYF. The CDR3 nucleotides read TGTGCCAGCAGCCCCCTGGACGGAGCCTACGAGCAGTACTTC.